These 32 T cell receptor beta chains were all obtained from the same sample, sequenced in a study of blood T cell repertoires in COVID-19. This table comes from immunoSEQ multiplex PCR, and its TCRdb copy is limited to in-frame clones, with some not included. The data contain roughly 380,000 clones, more than 65% of them singletons. Source material: peripheral blood. Source of these receptors: a human donor with acute or convalescent COVID-19. The donor label of this sample is uncertain.

The table lists this clone with a few counts. The same CDR3 also results from other DNA sequences found in this sample. The chain recombines TRBV3-1 (or the pseudogene TRBV3-2) with TRBJ1-5, with TRBD1 identical over 9 bases. The V and J ends lost 2 bases and 2 bases, in that order; junction bases with no gene match: 4. Germline values: CDR1 LGHDT, CDR2 YNNKEL (reference sequence). This CDR3 is built from 16 residues. This CDR3 reads CASSQRDRAGNQPQHF. DNA of the CDR3: TGTGCCAGCAGCCAAAGGGACAGGGCCGGCAATCAGCCCCAGCATTTT.

This sequence joins TRBV5-1 and TRBJ2-7, with 11 bases that match TRBD2. CDR3 length equals 15 residues. Germline V gene sequence: CDR1 SGHRS, CDR2 YFSETQ. With 3 bases clipped from V and 3 bases from J, the junction kept 5 bases outside the gene matches. For the CDR3, the DNA is TGCGCCAGCAGCTATGGGACTAGCGGTAACTACGAGCAGTACTTC. It specifies CASSYGTSGNYEQYF.

V is TRBV18 and J is TRBJ2-2; TRBD2 might be the D (6 bases). CDR3 length: 13 residues. V gave up 3 bases and J gave up 5 bases, with 7 bases separating them. Germline CDR1 reads KGHSH; CDR2 reads LQKENI. The CDR3: CASSPGRTGELFF. In DNA, the CDR3 is TGTGCCAGCTCACCGGGGAGGACCGGGGAGCTGTTTTTT.

The chain links TRBV21-1 to TRBJ1-1; TRBD1 is the table's D call and was not checked against the DNA. TRBV21-1 is classified as a pseudogene. CDR3 length equals 18 residues. CDR3 amino acids: CASSQSGTPSVQDTEAFF. Here the CDR3 DNA reads TGTGCCAGCAGCCAGTCCGGGACACCCAGTGTCCAAGACACTGAAGCTTTCTTT.

The chain uses TRBV6-5 and TRBJ2-3, with TRBD2 matching over 10 bases. Looked up from germline, CDR1 is MNHEY and CDR2 is SVGAGI. Trimming at V came to 6 bases and at J to 7 bases, leaving 7 bases not matched to a gene. There are 14 residues in the CDR3. For the CDR3, the DNA is TGTGCCAGCAGCCAGCGGGGGGGGGCAAATACGCAGTATTTT. This translates into CASSQRGGANTQYF.

The V call is TRBV11-1, the J call TRBJ2-7, with D perhaps matching TRBD2 (6 bases). Deletions cut 3 bases from V and 4 bases from J, with 10 bases between. CDR1 is SGHAT, CDR2 FQDESV, per germline (reference sequence). This CDR3 is built from 13 residues. CDR3 in DNA: TGTGCCAGCAGCTTGGGGGGTCGATACGAGCAGTACTTC. This translates into CASSLGGRYEQYF.

The CDR3 protein is CASRLGGGAYEQYF. The CDR3 coding sequence is TGCGCCAGCCGCCTGGGGGGGGGTGCCTACGAGCAGTACTTC. This sequence joins TRBV10-2 and TRBJ2-7; 7 bases agree with TRBD2. Germline values: CDR1 WSHSY, CDR2 SAAADI. The CDR3 length is 14 residues. V gave up 8 bases and J gave up 2 bases; unmatched junction bases: 9.

This rearrangement joins TRBV6-5 to TRBJ1-3; no definite D call. CDR3 length equals 15 residues. Germline V gene sequence: CDR1 MNHEY, CDR2 SVGAGI. V was pared by 6 bases and J by 0 bases, with 12 bases between. The CDR3 loop reads CASSTEGVSGNTIYF. The CDR3 DNA reads as TGTGCCAGCAGCACAGAGGGAGTCTCTGGAAACACCATATATTTT.

Here the CDR3 DNA reads TGTGCCAGCAGCTTAGTCGAGCGGGTAAACACCGGGGAGCTGTTTTTT. This codes for CASSLVERVNTGELFF. This chain uses TRBV7-4 with TRBJ2-2, with a possible D match to TRBD2 (6 bases). Germline-derived CDR1 and CDR2 are SGHVT and SQSDAQ. V gave up 1 base and J gave up 2 bases, with 11 bases separating them. This CDR3 has 16 amino acids.

This clone was seen a few times. The V gene is TRBV7-9, the J gene TRBJ2-7; 7 bases line up with TRBD1. Losses at the gene ends were 2 bases for V and 6 bases for J; bases not matched to a gene: 4. The V gene's germline CDR1 is SEHNR and CDR2 FQNEAQ (reference sequence). This CDR3 region has 13 residues. CDR3 nucleotides: TGTGCCAGCAGCTTACCAGGGGGTGGCGAGCAGTACTTC. Amino acids: CASSLPGGGEQYF.

The genes are TRBV19 and TRBJ1-1; 8 bases are a match to TRBD1. CDR3 length equals 15 residues. Per germline, CDR1 LNHDA and CDR2 SQIVND (reference sequence). Germline trimming cut 8 bases from V and 6 bases from J; bases unmatched to any gene: 14. DNA for the CDR3: TGTGCCAGTGGGACAGGTCCTGCGAAGGACGCTGAAGCTTTCTTT. Amino acid sequence: CASGTGPAKDAEAFF. The full variable domain, its missing parts supplied by reference TRBV19 and TRBJ1-1, is DGGITQSPKYLFRKEGQNVTLSCEQNLNHDAMYWYRQDPGQGLRLIYYSQIVNDFQKGDIAEGYSVSREKKESFPLTVTSAQKNPTAFYLCASGTGPAKDAEAFFGQGTRLTVV.

This clone was detected once. This chain connects TRBV11-2 to TRBJ2-7; D is undetermined. Looked up from germline, CDR1 is SGHAT and CDR2 is FQNNGV. The CDR3 extends over 13 amino acids. V was trimmed by 3 bases and J by 2 bases, leaving 8 bases between them. As DNA, the CDR3 is TGTGCCAGCAGCTTCGAACCTACCTACGAGCAGTACTTC. It encodes CASSFEPTYEQYF. Full variable domain (outside the CDR3, taken from reference TRBV11-2 and TRBJ2-7): EAGVAQSPRYKIIEKRQSVAFWCNPISGHATLYWYQQILGQGPKLLIQFQNNGVVDDSQLPKDRFSAERLKGVDSTLKIQPAKLEDSAVYLCASSFEPTYEQYFGPGTRLTVT.

The genes are TRBV4-1 and TRBJ2-3; no clear D. Germline V gene lookup returns CDR1 MGHRA and CDR2 YSYEKL. The CDR3 length is 16 residues. V was clipped by 5 bases and J by 3 bases, with 18 bases between them. Here the CDR3 DNA reads TGCGCCAGCAGCGAAACCCTCACACACCTGACAGATACGCAGTATTTT. Encoded protein: CASSETLTHLTDTQYF.

The chain has TRBV12-3 or TRBV12-4 and TRBJ1-2; TRBD1 aligns across 8 bases. The ends lost 10 bases at V and 6 bases at J; junction bases unmatched: 4. The CDR3 spans 11 residues. The CDR3, as DNA: TGTGCCACCGTGACAGGGGATGGCTACACCTTC. The encoded protein is CATVTGDGYTF.

This chain connects TRBV19 to TRBJ2-1; TRBD1 aligns across 8 bases. The V segment lost 2 bases and the J segment 9 bases; nucleotides outside the gene matches: 9. CDR1 and CDR2 from the germline V gene are LNHDA and SQIVND (reference sequence). This CDR3 has 15 amino acids. The DNA for the CDR3 is TGTGCCAGTAGTATAATTGTGGACAGGGTGGGTGAGCAGTTCTTC. Residues: CASSIIVDRVGEQFF.

V and J are TRBV30 and TRBJ2-7, with TRBD1 as a possible D gene (6 bases). The CDR3 runs to 14 residues. The V gene's germline CDR1 is GTSNPN and CDR2 SVGIG (reference sequence). V lost 0 bases and J lost 7, with 16 bases in between. The CDR3 sequence is CAWSVLDSPWEQYF. The CDR3 bases are TGTGCCTGGAGTGTATTGGACAGCCCTTGGGAGCAGTACTTC.

This clone was observed once. The V call is TRBV30, the J call TRBJ2-1; the D gene is possibly TRBD1 (5 bases). CDR3 length: 13 residues. Germline V gene sequence: CDR1 GTSNPN, CDR2 SVGIG (reference sequence). Trimming removed 1 base at V and 3 bases at J, with 7 bases between. The CDR3 reads CAWSGTGYNEQFF. In DNA form, the CDR3 reads TGTGCCTGGAGTGGAACAGGCTACAATGAGCAGTTCTTC.

V usage is TRBV6-5 and J usage is TRBJ1-1, with TRBD1 identical over 8 bases. The CDR3 is 14 amino acids. Germline trimming cut 6 bases from V and 10 bases from J; bases unmatched to any gene: 13. The germline V gene has CDR1 MNHEY and CDR2 SVGAGI. CDR3 loop: CASRGRDRLLGAFF. The CDR3 bases are TGTGCCAGCAGGGGCCGGGACAGGCTACTTGGAGCTTTCTTT.

The DNA for the CDR3 is TGTGCCAGCAGTTACAGGGGCGTAAATCAGCCCCAGCATTTT. This codes for CASSYRGVNQPQHF. The V call is TRBV6-5, the J call TRBJ1-5, with a tentative D call TRBD1 (5 bases). Germline V CDR1 and CDR2: MNHEY, SVGAGI. Trimming shortened V by 2 bases and J by 4 bases, and 9 bases separated the two germline ends. The CDR3 runs to 14 residues.

This chain uses TRBV15 with TRBJ1-2; 7 nucleotides agree with TRBD1. Germline-derived CDR1 and CDR2 are LNHNV and YYDKDF (reference sequence). After removal of 4 bases from V and 4 bases from J, the junction contained 6 bases not matched to a gene. The CDR3 length is 14 residues. In DNA form, the CDR3 reads TGTGCCACCAGCAAAACAGGGGACCGCTATGGCTACACCTTC. It is translated as CATSKTGDRYGYTF.

A single count supports this clone. Written as DNA, the CDR3 is TGCGCCAGCAGCTTGTGGGCGGGAGGCTACGAGCAGTACTTC. Translation gives CASSLWAGGYEQYF. V and J are TRBV5-1 and TRBJ2-7; 8 bases agree with TRBD2. CDR1 SGHRS and CDR2 YFSETQ come from the germline V gene. Unmatched junction bases numbered 3, after V lost 1 base and J lost 3 bases. The CDR3 length is 14 residues.

A remark on this clone: The DNA is left out, because the CDR3 cannot be placed on it with certainty; the CDR3 is given as TCRdb lists it. The chain links TRBV10-1 to TRBJ2-1; the table's TRBD1 call for D was not verified on the DNA. Germline loops: CDR1 WNHNN, CDR2 SYGVQD (reference sequence). The CDR3 spans 15 residues, counting both ends. This CDR3 is CASSSSGQNRNEQFF.

This clone was counted a few times. This chain links TRBV18 with TRBJ1-1; possibly TRBD1 for D (5 bases). In germline, CDR1 is KGHSH, CDR2 LQKENI. This CDR3 region has 13 residues. The ends were cut back, 4 bases at V and 1 base at J, with 7 bases in the middle. The CDR3 nucleotides are TGTGCCAGCTCACTACAGGAGAACACTGAAGCTTTCTTT. Its translation is CASSLQENTEAFF.

The chain has TRBV7-6 and TRBJ2-3; 10 bases line up with TRBD1. Losses at the gene ends were 5 bases for V and 7 bases for J; bases not matched to a gene: 12. This CDR3 spans 16 amino acids. Germline CDR1 is SGHVS and CDR2 is FNYEAQ. Written as DNA, the CDR3 is TGTGCCAGCAGCACAACCGGGACAGGGGTCGGAAATACGCAGTATTTT. It is translated as CASSTTGTGVGNTQYF.

The chain joins TRBV2 to TRBJ2-1; D unresolved. The CDR3 has 15 amino acids. V dropped 0 bases and J dropped 9 bases, with 15 bases sitting between them. CDR1 is SNHLY, CDR2 FYNNEI, per germline. CDR3 residues: CASSEALTSAIEQFF. The CDR3, as DNA: TGTGCCAGCAGTGAAGCGCTGACTTCGGCCATTGAGCAGTTCTTC.

In this sample, this clone turned up many times. The chain uses TRBV10-1 and TRBJ1-1, with a possible D match to TRBD1 (6 bases). There are 13 residues in the CDR3. Germline V gene sequence: CDR1 WNHNN, CDR2 SYGVQD (reference sequence). V was cut by 8 bases and J by 6 bases, with 16 bases left in between. CDR3 DNA: TGCGCCAGCGGAACGGGACATACGCCTGAAGCTTTCTTT. This codes for CASGTGHTPEAFF.

The CDR3 protein is CASGRDSSYEQYF. DNA for the CDR3: TGTGCCAGCGGGCGGGACAGCTCCTACGAGCAGTACTTC. V gene TRBV2 combines with J gene TRBJ2-7; D perhaps matches TRBD1 (7 bases). The CDR3 has 13 residues. Germline V gives CDR1 SNHLY, CDR2 FYNNEI. Trimming stripped 8 bases from V and 0 bases from J, with 11 bases between.

The chain has TRBV7-7 and TRBJ2-1, with 14 bases fitting TRBD2. This CDR3 region has 20 residues. The V gene end was trimmed by 5 bases and the J gene end by 0 bases; junction bases not matched to a gene: 12. Germline V gene lookup returns CDR1 SSHAT and CDR2 FNYEAQ (reference sequence). The CDR3, as DNA: TGTGCCAGCAGCCCCGGGACTAGCGGGGGCCCCTCGAGCTCCTACAATGAGCAGTTCTTC. This sequence encodes CASSPGTSGGPSSSYNEQFF.

The chain employs TRBV7-2 and TRBJ1-1; 8 bases are a match to TRBD1. The germline V gene has CDR1 SGHTA and CDR2 FQGNSA. V was pared by 3 bases and J by 3 bases, with 6 bases of the junction left unmatched. This CDR3 contains 15 residues. The CDR3 DNA reads TGTGCCAGCAGCTTTCAGGGGGCAGGGGACACTGAAGCTTTCTTT. It encodes CASSFQGAGDTEAFF.

The genes are TRBV6-5 and TRBJ1-5; the match to TRBD1 covers 9 bases. V was clipped by 8 bases and J by 2 bases; unmatched bases: 1. The V gene's germline CDR1 is MNHEY and CDR2 SVGAGI. This CDR3 has 13 residues. In nucleotides, the CDR3 is TGTGCCAGCCGACAGGGGGGCAATCAGCCCCAGCATTTT. Translating it yields CASRQGGNQPQHF.

The chain carries TRBV30 and TRBJ1-1; unclear D gene. Germline V gives CDR1 GTSNPN, CDR2 SVGIG (reference sequence). The CDR3 runs 11 residues. With 5 bases removed from V and 0 bases from J, the gap between germline ends came to 4 bases. The CDR3: CAWSVNTEAFF. CDR3 nucleotides: TGTGCCTGGTCGGTGAACACTGAAGCTTTCTTT.

The rearrangement links TRBV19 to TRBJ2-7; D gene uncertain. The CDR3 length is 14 residues. The ends were cut back, 5 bases at V and 3 bases at J, with 14 bases in the middle. Germline V CDR1 and CDR2: LNHDA, SQIVND (reference sequence). The CDR3 nucleotides read TGTGCCAGTAGTCCTCGGAAGACTTTCTACGAGCAGTACTTC. Protein: CASSPRKTFYEQYF.